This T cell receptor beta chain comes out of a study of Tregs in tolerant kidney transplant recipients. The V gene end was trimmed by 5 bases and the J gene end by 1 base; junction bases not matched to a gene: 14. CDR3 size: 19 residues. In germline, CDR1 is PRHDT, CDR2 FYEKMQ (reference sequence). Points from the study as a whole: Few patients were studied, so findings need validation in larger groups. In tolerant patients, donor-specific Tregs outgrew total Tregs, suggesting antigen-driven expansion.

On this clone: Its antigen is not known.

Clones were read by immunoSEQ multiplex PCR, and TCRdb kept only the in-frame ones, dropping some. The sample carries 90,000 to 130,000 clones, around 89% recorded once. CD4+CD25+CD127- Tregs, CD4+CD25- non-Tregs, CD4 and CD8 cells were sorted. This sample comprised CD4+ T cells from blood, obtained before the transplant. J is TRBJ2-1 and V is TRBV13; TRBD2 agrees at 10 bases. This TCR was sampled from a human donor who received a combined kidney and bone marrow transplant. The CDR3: CASSPPLAGERVSYNEQFF. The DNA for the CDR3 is TGTGCCAGCAGCCCCCCCCTAGCGGGGGAGAGGGTTTCCTACAATGAGCAGTTCTTC.